The following is a TCR beta chain sequence with its context. The antigen is undetermined. CDR3 size: 15 residues. Per germline, CDR1 SGHTA and CDR2 FQGNSA. Trimming took off 5 bases at V and 4 bases at J, with 12 bases between the two ends. This table comes from immunoSEQ multiplex PCR, and its TCRdb copy is limited to in-frame clones, with some not included. This repertoire shows 2.3 million or so clones, 85% to 95% found once; its top ten account for about 0.37%. The data are from a study of shared clonotypes between healthy human individuals. Study outcomes and limitations: In the sorted subsets, rarefaction showed sequencing was incomplete despite large depth. It was anticipated that sequencing depth would influence how many clonotypes donors shared. Naive subsets typically showed greater estimated richness than memory subsets.

The sample consisted of naive CD4+ T cells from PBMCs. Subset described: CD45RA+ positively selected. The clonotype comes from a man aged 18 to 30 in good health. Some clones in this sample may be carry-over from other donors' samples. This rearrangement joins TRBV7-2 to TRBJ2-6; D gene ambiguous. The CDR3 spells CASSPRHAGANVLTF. In nucleotides, the CDR3 is TGTGCCAGCAGCCCACGGCACGCGGGGGCCAACGTCCTGACTTTC.